This T cell receptor beta chain was captured by sequencing in a study of Ad26.COV2.S vaccination and SARS-CoV-2 variants. Study-level background: Participants got Ad26.COV2.S intramuscularly, once or twice 56 days apart. Study-level points and caveats: Possibly, TCR breadth and depth analyses underestimated total T cell responses. Placebo and vaccine recipients had non-spike TCR breadth that was similar.

TCRdb keeps only in-frame clones here, not all; method: immunoSEQ multiplex PCR. The repertoire holds about 680,000 clones, roughly 90% seen once, with approximately 1.5% in the top ten. A word on this clone: Its antigen is not known.

Indicated treatment: 15 to 20 received Ad26.COV2.S at low or high dose, single or two shots; about 5 received placebo; per-sample allocation not given. The study sampled participants on day 63 after the first vaccine or placebo injection. An adult of 18-55 years in Boston served as donor. Germline CDR1 and CDR2: LNHDA and SQIVND (reference sequence). The CDR3 length is 13 residues. Deletions cut 8 bases from V and 7 bases from J, with 15 bases between. Sequencing used peripheral blood, obtained in a trial of Ad26.COV2.S vaccine versus placebo. The chain links TRBV19 to TRBJ1-5; D is undetermined. This receptor was identified in a person aged 18-60 years who received the Ad26.COV2.S COVID-19 vaccine or a placebo. CDR3 in DNA: TGTGCCAGTGCGATGGGGTACGGGCAGCCCCAGCATTTT. Protein: CASAMGYGQPQHF. Variable domain in full (rest from reference TRBV19 and TRBJ1-5): DGGITQSPKYLFRKEGQNVTLSCEQNLNHDAMYWYRQDPGQGLRLIYYSQIVNDFQKGDIAEGYSVSREKKESFPLTVTSAQKNPTAFYLCASAMGYGQPQHFGDGTRLSIL.